These T cell receptor beta chains were read from a single sample in a study of CD4+ T cells in melanoma. Only in-frame clones appear in the TCRdb table, and some are missing; sequencing was by immunoSEQ multiplex PCR. This sample has tens of thousands of clones, with over 60% found just once. Sequenced: tumor tissue. Source of these receptors: a human donor with melanoma. CDR3s include the opening cysteine and the closing phenylalanine or tryptophan. The D gene is left open where the match is weak. Size is stated for part of the rows, as once, few or many counts, or as a class when the clone is expanded.

>13|TRBJ1-1|-|TRBV6-6|-
CASSPEGGTEAFF
TGTGCCAGCAGCCCCGAGGGCGGCACTGAAGCTTTCTTT
>15|TRBJ1-1|TRBD1|TRBV5-1|-
CASSRRTGSNTEAFF
TGCGCCAGCAGCCGACGGACAGGGTCTAACACTGAAGCTTTCTTT
>11|TRBJ2-7|-|TRBV6-1|-
CASSYGPIPYF
TGTGCCAGCAGTTACGGACCGATACCGTACTTC
>14|TRBJ1-5|TRBD1|TRBV9|-
CASSPGGSNQPQHF
TGTGCCAGCAGCCCAGGGGGTAGCAATCAGCCCCAGCATTTT
>13|TRBJ1-1|TRBD1|TRBV6-1|-
CASNPTGVTEAFF
TGTGCCAGCAACCCGACAGGGGTCACTGAAGCTTTCTTT
>15|TRBJ1-1|-|TRBV10-3|few
CAISVGATAYTEAFF
TGTGCCATCAGTGTTGGGGCGACAGCATACACTGAAGCTTTCTTT
>14|TRBJ1-2|-|TRBV10-3|-
CAISESPRNYGYTF
TGTGCCATCAGTGAGTCCCCTCGGAACTATGGCTACACCTTC
>14|TRBJ1-2|-|TRBV7-9|once
CASSSLDGNYGYTF
TGTGCCAGCAGCTCTTTAGACGGAAACTATGGCTACACCTTC
>15|TRBJ1-3|-|TRBV10-3|many
CAIRDTYHSGNTIYF
TGTGCCATCAGGGACACTTATCACTCTGGAAACACCATATATTTT
>17|TRBJ2-3|TRBD2|TRBV7-2|-
CASSFSLAGYSSDTQYF
TGTGCCAGCAGCTTCAGCCTAGCGGGGTATTCATCAGATACGCAGTATTTT
>13|TRBJ2-1|-|TRBV5-4|-
CASSPADYNEQFF
TGTGCCAGCAGCCCGGCTGACTACAATGAGCAGTTCTTC
>16|TRBJ2-2|TRBD2|TRBV7-8|-
CASSQLAGVITGELFF
TGTGCCAGCAGCCAACTAGCGGGGGTAATAACCGGGGAGCTGTTTTTT
>13|TRBJ1-1|-|TRBV7-9|many
CASSFGQRTEAFF
TGTGCCAGCAGCTTCGGCCAGCGGACTGAAGCTTTCTTT
>19|TRBJ1-1|-|TRBV19|-
CASSPPSFESEHRNTEAFF
TGTGCCAGTAGTCCCCCCTCTTTTGAGTCGGAACACAGGAACACTGAAGCTTTCTTT
>12|TRBJ1-4|-|TRBV27|-
CASNFQGEKLFF
TGTGCCAGTAATTTTCAGGGGGAAAAACTGTTTTTT
>15|TRBJ1-1|-|TRBV25-1|-
CASSDAIDRNTEAFF
TGTGCCAGCAGTGACGCAATCGACCGGAACACTGAAGCTTTCTTT
>13|TRBJ1-1|-|TRBV6-6|-
CASSPNRDTEAFF
TGTGCCAGCAGTCCCAATAGGGACACTGAAGCTTTCTTT
>15|TRBJ1-2|-|TRBV10-3|few
CAAVGNWGSPYGYTF
TGTGCCGCGGTGGGCAATTGGGGCAGTCCCTATGGCTACACCTTC
>18|TRBJ2-2|TRBD2|TRBV30|-
CASTGGLAGGSNTGELFF
TGTGCCTCAACCGGCGGGCTAGCGGGGGGGTCGAACACCGGGGAGCTGTTTTTT
>15|TRBJ1-4|TRBD1|TRBV7-9|-
CASSPPQGPNEKLFF
TGTGCCAGCAGCCCCCCACAGGGGCCAAATGAAAAACTGTTTTTT
>15|TRBJ1-4|-|TRBV2|-
CASRGTYATNEKLFF
TGTGCCAGCCGAGGAACTTATGCAACTAATGAAAAACTGTTTTTT
>14|TRBJ1-5|-|TRBV6-1|few
CASSELASNQPQHF
TGTGCCAGCAGTGAACTGGCTAGCAATCAGCCCCAGCATTTT
>12|TRBJ2-7|-|TRBV19|-
CASSHPPYEQYF
TGTGCCAGTAGTCACCCCCCCTACGAGCAGTACTTC
>16|TRBJ2-1|-|TRBV5-1|-
CASKGGGGVSDNEQFF
TGCGCCAGCAAAGGGGGTGGCGGGGTTAGCGACAATGAGCAGTTCTTC
>16|TRBJ1-5|-|TRBV7-9|few
CASSLARVGANQPQHF
TGTGCCAGCAGCTTAGCAAGGGTTGGGGCCAATCAGCCCCAGCATTTT
>14|TRBJ1-2|-|TRBV28|-
CASSSSDGNYGYTF
TGTGCCAGCAGCAGCAGCGACGGTAACTATGGCTACACCTTC
>12|TRBJ2-3|-|TRBV29-1|-
CSVEDNTDTQYF
TGCAGCGTTGAAGATAACACAGATACGCAGTATTTT
>13|TRBJ1-2|-|TRBV5-1|-
CASSLQHPLGYTF
TGCGCCAGCAGCTTGCAACACCCTCTTGGCTACACCTTC
>14|TRBJ2-1|-|TRBV6-5|-
CASSFGTHYNEQFF
TGTGCCAGCAGTTTCGGGACACACTACAATGAGCAGTTCTTC
>15|TRBJ2-1|TRBD2|TRBV10-2|many
CASSGTRSSGHEQFF
TGCGCCAGCAGTGGGACTCGATCTAGCGGTCATGAGCAGTTCTTC
>16|TRBJ2-1|TRBD2|TRBV4-3|medium-sized
CASSQDYSGGAVEQFF
TGCGCCAGCAGCCAAGACTATAGCGGGGGGGCGGTTGAGCAGTTCTTC
>15|TRBJ1-1|-|TRBV6-1|many
CASKTKRGVNTEAFF
TGTGCCAGCAAGACTAAACGAGGGGTAAACACTGAAGCTTTCTTT
>16|TRBJ1-1|-|TRBV5-1|-
CASSYDKRGLNTEAFF
TGCGCCAGCAGCTATGACAAGAGGGGCTTAAACACTGAAGCTTTCTTT
>13|TRBJ1-1|-|TRBV4-3|-
CASSQVIGDGAFF
TGCGCCAGCAGCCAAGTAATAGGAGACGGAGCTTTCTTT
>11|TRBJ2-7|-|TRBV27|-
CASSIGREQYF
TGTGCCAGCAGTATTGGCCGCGAGCAGTACTTC